The 20 T cell receptor beta chains below come from one sample, sequenced in a study of regulatory and conventional T cells in RAG deficiency. Method: immunoSEQ multiplex PCR; TCRdb's copy keeps in-frame clones and lacks some. The sample records 8,000 to 10,000 clones, more than 90% being singletons. Genomic DNA came from blood conventional CD4+ T cells gated CD25-low CD127-high. Sample: CD4+ effector T cells sorted from blood. The receptors were sampled from a human donor with RAG deficiency presenting as severe combined immunodeficiency.

The chain links TRBV7-9 to TRBJ2-4; tentative D call: TRBD2 (6 bases). The germline V and J ends were trimmed by 1 base and 13 bases, with 8 bases remaining between them. Germline CDR1 SEHNR, CDR2 FQNEAQ (reference sequence). The CDR3 sequence is 11 residues long. As DNA, the CDR3 is TGTGCCAGCAGCTTAGTGGGACTGCAGTACTTC. It yields the protein CASSLVGLQYF.

The rearrangement uses TRBV11-2 and TRBJ2-7; D is unresolved. The V gene's germline CDR1 is SGHAT and CDR2 FQNNGV. Between the trimmed V and J ends, which lost 0 bases and 3 bases, there was a span of 12 bases. The CDR3 loop spans 15 amino acids. The CDR3 DNA is TGTGCCAGCAGCTTAGATGGTTTCGGATTCTACGAGCAGTACTTC. Its protein is CASSLDGFGFYEQYF.

The rearrangement joins TRBV2 to TRBJ2-7, with D uncertain. Germline lookup yields CDR1 SNHLY and CDR2 FYNNEI. CDR3 length: 12 amino acids. The V gene lost 4 bases and the J gene lost 6 bases, with 10 bases spanning the gap. In nucleotides, the CDR3 is TGTGCCAGCAGTGCCCGAAGGGCCGAGCAGTACTTC. This codes for CASSARRAEQYF.

This chain connects TRBV30 to TRBJ2-7, with 8 bases lining up with TRBD1. This CDR3 spans 12 amino acids. Germline V CDR1 and CDR2: GTSNPN, SVGIG (reference sequence). V shed 5 bases and J 4 bases; nucleotides not matched to a gene: 4. The CDR3 bases are TGTGCCTGGGGACAGGGACCTTACGAGCAGTACTTC. Encoded protein: CAWGQGPYEQYF.

CDR3 amino acids: CASSLYRDTGELFF. As DNA, the CDR3 is TGTGCCAGCAGTTTATACAGGGACACCGGGGAGCTGTTTTTT. This rearrangement joins TRBV27 to TRBJ2-2, with D possibly matching TRBD1 (6 bases). Germline CDR1 is MNHEY and CDR2 is SMNVEV (reference sequence). The CDR3 has 14 residues. The ends were cut back, 1 base at V and 3 bases at J, with 6 bases in the middle.

This sequence joins TRBV4-3 and TRBJ2-7, with D perhaps matching TRBD1 (5 bases). CDR1 is LGHNA and CDR2 is YSLEER in the germline V gene. V was cut by 0 bases and J by 6 bases, with 12 bases left in between. The CDR3 covers 14 residues. The CDR3 coding sequence is TGCGCCAGCAGCCAAGATTCTAAGGGGCCCGAGCAGTACTTC. Its protein product is CASSQDSKGPEQYF.

The V and J genes are TRBV7-2 and TRBJ1-2; D is unclear. Trimming took 0 bases from V and 2 from J, leaving 7 bases between them. This CDR3 spans 14 amino acids. Germline V gives CDR1 SGHTA, CDR2 FQGNSA. The chain's CDR3 is CASSLADGNYGYTF. CDR3 in DNA: TGTGCCAGCAGCTTAGCGGACGGGAACTATGGCTACACCTTC.

The chain has TRBV9 and TRBJ2-3; the match to TRBD1 covers 11 bases. The CDR3 contains 16 residues. Per the germline V gene, CDR1 is SGDLS and CDR2 is YYNGEE. V lost 4 bases and J lost 7; bases outside the gene matches: 11. The CDR3 sequence is CASSKMGQGDIYTQYF. As DNA, the CDR3 is TGTGCCAGCAGCAAGATGGGACAGGGGGATATCTATACGCAGTATTTT.

V usage is TRBV12-5 and J usage is TRBJ1-1; D remains unclear. V lost 3 bases and J 5 bases, leaving 7 bases between the germline ends. CDR3 length: 12 amino acids. Looked up from germline, CDR1 is LGHNT and CDR2 is FRNRAP. CDR3 coding DNA: TGTGCTAGTGGTTTAACGCGGACTGAAGCTTTCTTT. It yields the protein CASGLTRTEAFF. The variable domain in full, completed from reference TRBV12-5 and TRBJ1-1, reads DARVTQTPRHKVTEMGQEVTMRCQPILGHNTVFWYRQTMMQGLELLAYFRNRAPLDDSGMPKDRFSAEMPDATLATLKIQPSEPRDSAVYFCASGLTRTEAFFGQGTRLTVV.

The V and J genes are TRBV15 and TRBJ2-3; D is unresolved. The CDR3 contains 14 residues. CDR1 and CDR2 from the germline V gene are LNHNV and YYDKDF (reference sequence). Trimming took 0 bases from V and 3 from J, leaving 7 bases between them. The CDR3 DNA follows: TGTGCCACCAGCAGAGATGTGGGGACAGATACGCAGTATTTT. Translated: CATSRDVGTDTQYF.

The chain couples TRBV4-3 to TRBJ2-7; D possibly corresponds to TRBD2 (5 bases). Trimming took 0 bases from V and 4 from J, leaving 13 bases between them. The length of the CDR3 is 15 residues. The germline V gene has CDR1 LGHNA and CDR2 YSLEER. In nucleotides, the CDR3 is TGCGCCAGCAGCCAAGATCCCGGACTGGAATACGAGCAGTACTTC. Translation gives CASSQDPGLEYEQYF.

The V and J genes are TRBV18 and TRBJ2-4, with 11 bases identical to TRBD2. This CDR3 is 14 amino acids long. V trimming: 3 bases; J trimming: 7 bases; junction bases outside the gene matches: 2. From germline, CDR1 is KGHSH and CDR2 LQKENI. The CDR3, as DNA: TGTGCCAGCTCACCGACTAGCGGGGTTAACATTCAGTACTTC. Its translation: CASSPTSGVNIQYF.

The chain couples TRBV19 to TRBJ2-5, with a possible D match to TRBD1 (5 bases). From germline, CDR1 is LNHDA and CDR2 SQIVND (reference sequence). The CDR3 spans 13 residues. The germline V and J ends were trimmed by 6 bases and 1 base, with 9 bases remaining between them. CDR3 residues: CASSTGRQETQYF. CDR3 nucleotide sequence: TGTGCCAGTAGCACAGGCCGCCAAGAGACCCAGTACTTC. Based on the CDR3 plus reference TRBV19 and TRBJ2-5, the full variable domain is DGGITQSPKYLFRKEGQNVTLSCEQNLNHDAMYWYRQDPGQGLRLIYYSQIVNDFQKGDIAEGYSVSREKKESFPLTVTSAQKNPTAFYLCASSTGRQETQYFGPGTRLLVL.

V and J are TRBV19 and TRBJ2-5, with 7 nucleotides matching TRBD1. The V gene's germline CDR1 is LNHDA and CDR2 SQIVND (reference sequence). CDR3 length: 17 residues. V shed 3 bases and J 4 bases; nucleotides not matched to a gene: 14. CDR3 sequence reads: CASSMWGQSAWGETQYF. Written as DNA, the CDR3 is TGTGCCAGTAGTATGTGGGGACAGTCCGCATGGGGAGAGACCCAGTACTTC.

This chain connects TRBV2 to TRBJ2-3, with 9 bases that match TRBD2. The CDR3 extends over 13 amino acids. Germline CDR1 reads SNHLY; CDR2 reads FYNNEI. V shed 3 bases, J shed 7 bases, and the junction held 2 bases outside the gene matches. CDR3 in amino acids: CASSEREGHTQYF. DNA for the CDR3: TGTGCCAGCAGTGAGCGGGAGGGCCATACGCAGTATTTT.

This clone occurred once. The chain joins TRBV4-3 to TRBJ2-5; 7 nucleotides line up with TRBD1. The J segment lost 5 bases and the V segment lost 4 bases, leaving 16 bases of the junction unmatched. The CDR3 loop spans 17 amino acids. Germline CDR1 reads LGHNA; CDR2 reads YSLEER. Here the CDR3 DNA reads TGCGCCAGCAGCCGCCGCGTCGGACAGGCGTGGGGGGAGACCCAGTACTTC. Its translation is CASSRRVGQAWGETQYF.

The count of this clone is one. This chain uses TRBV5-4 with TRBJ2-5; D remains ambiguous. The CDR3 loop spans 14 amino acids. The germline gives CDR1 SGHNT, CDR2 YYREEE (reference sequence). V lost 6 bases and J lost 2, with 14 bases in between. CDR3 nucleotide sequence: TGTGCCAGCAACCCGGATCGCCGGCAAGAGACCCAGTACTTC. Protein sequence: CASNPDRRQETQYF.

The chain uses TRBV9 and TRBJ1-1; D uncertain. Germline CDR1 is SGDLS and CDR2 is YYNGEE. V dropped 4 bases and J dropped 1 base, with 11 bases sitting between them. The length of the CDR3 is 14 residues. The CDR3 region is CASSRRRQNTEAFF. The CDR3, as DNA: TGTGCCAGCAGCCGAAGACGGCAGAACACTGAAGCTTTCTTT.

The V gene is TRBV4-3, the J gene TRBJ2-5; 12 nucleotides match TRBD1. This CDR3 contains 15 residues. Germline loops: CDR1 LGHNA, CDR2 YSLEER. J was trimmed by 0 bases and V by 5 bases; bases with no gene match: 1. The CDR3 spells CASSWDRGHQETQYF. In DNA, the CDR3 is TGCGCCAGCAGCTGGGACAGGGGGCACCAAGAGACCCAGTACTTC.

This chain joins TRBV7-2 and TRBJ2-1; 9 nucleotides line up with TRBD1. The CDR3 totals 17 residues. V dropped 2 bases and J dropped 5; count of bases not matched to a gene: 10. In germline, CDR1 is SGHTA, CDR2 FQGNSA. Here the CDR3 reads CASSLRGPRTGDNEQFF. CDR3 DNA: TGTGCCAGCAGCTTAAGGGGTCCAAGGACAGGGGACAATGAGCAGTTCTTC.